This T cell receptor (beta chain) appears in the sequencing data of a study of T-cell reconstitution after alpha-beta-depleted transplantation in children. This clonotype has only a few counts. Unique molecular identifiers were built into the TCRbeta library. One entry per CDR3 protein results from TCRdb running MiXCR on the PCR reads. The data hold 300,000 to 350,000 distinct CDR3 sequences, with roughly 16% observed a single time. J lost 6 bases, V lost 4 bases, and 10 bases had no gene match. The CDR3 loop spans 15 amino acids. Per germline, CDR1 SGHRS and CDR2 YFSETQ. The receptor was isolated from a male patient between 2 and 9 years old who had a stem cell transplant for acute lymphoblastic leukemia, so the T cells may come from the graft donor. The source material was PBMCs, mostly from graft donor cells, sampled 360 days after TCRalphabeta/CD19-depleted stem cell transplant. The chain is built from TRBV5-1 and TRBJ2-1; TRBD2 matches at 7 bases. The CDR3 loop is CASSPGRTSGNEQFF. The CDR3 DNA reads TGCGCCAGCAGCCCGGGGCGGACTAGTGGCAATGAGCAGTTCTTC.